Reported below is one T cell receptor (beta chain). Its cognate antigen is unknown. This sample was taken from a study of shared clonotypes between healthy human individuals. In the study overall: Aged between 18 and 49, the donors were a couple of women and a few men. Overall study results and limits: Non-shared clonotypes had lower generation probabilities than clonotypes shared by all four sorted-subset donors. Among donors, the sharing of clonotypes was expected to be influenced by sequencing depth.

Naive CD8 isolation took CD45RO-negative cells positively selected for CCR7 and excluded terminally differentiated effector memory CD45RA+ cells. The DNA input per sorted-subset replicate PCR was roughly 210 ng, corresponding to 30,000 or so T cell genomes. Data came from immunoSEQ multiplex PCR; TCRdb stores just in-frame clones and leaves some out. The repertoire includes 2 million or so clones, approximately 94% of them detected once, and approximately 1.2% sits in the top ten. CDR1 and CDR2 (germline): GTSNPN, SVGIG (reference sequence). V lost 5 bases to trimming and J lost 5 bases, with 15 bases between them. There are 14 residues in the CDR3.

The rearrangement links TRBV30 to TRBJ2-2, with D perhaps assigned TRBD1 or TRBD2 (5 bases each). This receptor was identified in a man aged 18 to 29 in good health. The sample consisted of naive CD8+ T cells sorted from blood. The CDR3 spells CAWDRGAWTGELFF. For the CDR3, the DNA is TGTGCCTGGGACAGAGGGGCTTGGACCGGGGAGCTGTTTTTT.